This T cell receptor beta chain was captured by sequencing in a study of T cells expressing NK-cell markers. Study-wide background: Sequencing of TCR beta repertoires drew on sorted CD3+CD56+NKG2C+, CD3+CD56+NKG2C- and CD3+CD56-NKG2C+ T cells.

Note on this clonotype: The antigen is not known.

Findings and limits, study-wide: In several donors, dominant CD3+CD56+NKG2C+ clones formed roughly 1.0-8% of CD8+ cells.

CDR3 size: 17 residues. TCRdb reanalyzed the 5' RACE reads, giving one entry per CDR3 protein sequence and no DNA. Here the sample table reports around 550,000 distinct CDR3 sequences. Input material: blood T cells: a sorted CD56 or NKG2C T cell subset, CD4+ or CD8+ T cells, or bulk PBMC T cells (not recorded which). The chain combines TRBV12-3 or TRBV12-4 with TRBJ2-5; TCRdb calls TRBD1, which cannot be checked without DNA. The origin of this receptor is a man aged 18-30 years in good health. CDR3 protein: CASSSFPWAGGPETQYF.